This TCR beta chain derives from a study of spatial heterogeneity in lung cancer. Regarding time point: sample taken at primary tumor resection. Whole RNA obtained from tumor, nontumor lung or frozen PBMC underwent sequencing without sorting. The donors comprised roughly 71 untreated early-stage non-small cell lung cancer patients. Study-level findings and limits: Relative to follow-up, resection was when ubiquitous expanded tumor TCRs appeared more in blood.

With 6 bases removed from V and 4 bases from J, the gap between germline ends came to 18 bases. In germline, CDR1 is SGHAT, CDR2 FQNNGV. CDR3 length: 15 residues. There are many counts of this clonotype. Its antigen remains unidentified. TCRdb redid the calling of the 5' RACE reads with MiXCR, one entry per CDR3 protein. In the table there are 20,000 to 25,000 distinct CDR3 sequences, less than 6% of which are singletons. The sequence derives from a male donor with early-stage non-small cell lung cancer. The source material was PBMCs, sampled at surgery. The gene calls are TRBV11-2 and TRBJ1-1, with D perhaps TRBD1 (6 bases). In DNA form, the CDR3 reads TGTGCCAGCAGATCCCAGGGGTACGACGGCACTGAAGCTTTCTTT. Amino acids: CASRSQGYDGTEAFF.